Detailed here is one TCR beta chain. The antigen is undetermined. The record originates from a study of cytomegalovirus exposure and HLA in healthy donors. Points from the study as a whole: A later analysis linked a missense DCLRE1C variant to TCR beta V- and J-gene trimming.

Researchers ran the PCR with 60 Vbeta and 13 Jbeta primers. Methods used by the authors: In a later analysis, of some 80 million unique beta chains, roughly 9.9 million appeared in at least two donors. Assay used: immunoSEQ multiplex PCR; TCRdb lists only in-frame clones, some missing. The DNA was the basis for D and trimming; V, J and clone size are from that table. Here the sample spans some 160,000 clones, 77% being singletons. This receptor was taken from a woman in her 30s in good health and CMV-seronegative. The sample consisted of PBMCs.

The CDR3 DNA reads as TGTGCCAGCAGTGAAAGGAGGGAGAGCTATGGCTACACCTTC. This encodes CASSERRESYGYTF. The chain employs TRBV6-1 and TRBJ1-2; D gene ambiguous. Deletions cut 2 bases from V and 4 bases from J, with 11 bases between. There are 14 residues in the CDR3. Germline loops: CDR1 MNHNS, CDR2 SASEGT.